Sequencing of this TCR beta chain was carried out in a study of cytomegalovirus exposure and HLA in healthy donors. The CDR3 consists of 15 residues. The germline V gene encodes CDR1 MNHNS and CDR2 SASEGT. With V trimmed by 6 bases and J by 1 base, 7 bases remained unmatched. Whole-study findings and limits: Later analysis associated a missense DCLRE1C variant with TCR beta V- and J-gene trimming. CMV serostatus was the sole immune exposure information available. In a later analysis, common viral pathogens appeared linked to several of the most significant clusters.

The PCR ran on 60 Vbeta and 13 Jbeta primers. The assay was immunoSEQ multiplex PCR, and TCRdb's table has in-frame clones only and misses some. Found here are roughly 77,000 clones, 72% of them singletons; the top ten hold 9.5% to 13%. To note about this clone: Its antigen remains unidentified.

Material: PBMCs. The sequence was collected from a woman in her thirties or forties in good health and CMV-seropositive. V and J are TRBV6-1 and TRBJ2-3; 7 nucleotides agree with TRBD1. The CDR3 sequence: CASSENRGRTDTQYF. The CDR3 DNA follows: TGTGCCAGCAGCGAAAACAGGGGTCGCACAGATACGCAGTATTTT.